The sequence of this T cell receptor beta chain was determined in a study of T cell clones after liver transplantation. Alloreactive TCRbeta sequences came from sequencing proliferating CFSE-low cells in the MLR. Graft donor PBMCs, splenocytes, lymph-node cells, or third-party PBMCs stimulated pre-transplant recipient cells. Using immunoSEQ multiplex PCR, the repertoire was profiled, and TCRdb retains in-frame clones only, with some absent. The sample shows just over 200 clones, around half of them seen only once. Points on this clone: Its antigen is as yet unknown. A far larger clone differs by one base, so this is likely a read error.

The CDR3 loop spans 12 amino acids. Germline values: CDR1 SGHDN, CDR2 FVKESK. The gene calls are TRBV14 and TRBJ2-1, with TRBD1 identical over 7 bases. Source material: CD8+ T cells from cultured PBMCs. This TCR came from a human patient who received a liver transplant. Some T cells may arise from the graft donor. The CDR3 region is CARSPDRNEQFF. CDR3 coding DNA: TGTGCCCGCAGCCCGGACAGGAATGAGCAGTTCTTC.